The rows below give T cell receptor beta chains drawn from one sample of a study of shared clonotypes between healthy human individuals. Produced via immunoSEQ multiplex PCR; TCRdb's table is partial and in-frame only. This sample has 1,500,000 or so clones; just under 99% occur once, and the top ten carry around 0.33%. Sequencing was carried out using naive CD4+ T cells sorted from blood. The receptors come from a man younger than 40 in good health. Each CDR3 is given with its conserved first and last residue. The D gene is left open where the match is weak. A row's size may be missing; if present it is once, few, many or a size class.

j_gene | len | abundance | v_gene | d_gene | CDR3aa | CDR3nt
TRBJ2-7 | 14 | . | TRBV19 | . | CASSLRERSYEQYF | TGTGCCAGTAGTTTGAGGGAGAGGTCCTACGAGCAGTACTTC
TRBJ2-3 | 13 | . | TRBV11-2 | . | CASSAPGTDTQYF | TGTGCCAGCAGCGCCCCAGGGACAGATACGCAGTATTTT
TRBJ2-5 | 15 | . | TRBV7-9 | . | CASSTGTPGLETQYF | TGTGCCAGCAGCACCGGGACGCCGGGCCTAGAGACCCAGTACTTC
TRBJ2-7 | 14 | . | TRBV5-4 | . | CASSPETFSYEQYF | TGTGCCAGCAGCCCAGAAACCTTCTCCTACGAGCAGTACTTC
TRBJ1-1 | 16 | once | TRBV11-2 | . | CASSLDRVGQNTEAFF | TGTGCCAGCAGCTTAGATCGGGTGGGACAGAACACTGAAGCTTTCTTT
TRBJ1-3 | 13 | . | TRBV30 | . | CAWSVGPGNTIYF | TGTGCCTGGAGTGTGGGTCCCGGAAACACCATATATTTT
TRBJ2-7 | 14 | . | TRBV28 | . | CASRPNTSFYEQYF | TGTGCCAGCAGGCCCAACACTTCTTTCTACGAGCAGTACTTC
TRBJ2-5 | 15 | . | TRBV27 | TRBD2 | CASKGAGVFQETQYF | TGTGCCAGCAAAGGGGCGGGGGTTTTCCAAGAGACCCAGTACTTC
TRBJ1-4 | 14 | . | TRBV27 | . | CASRPDPTNEKLFF | TGTGCCTCCCGACCTGATCCCACTAATGAAAAACTGTTTTTT
TRBJ2-3 | 16 | . | TRBV10-3 | TRBD2 | CAISRLAEVRTDTQYF | TGTGCCATCAGCCGACTAGCGGAAGTTCGCACAGATACGCAGTATTTT
TRBJ2-7 | 14 | . | TRBV6-1 | . | CASTLRGGNYEQYF | TGTGCCAGCACGCTTAGGGGCGGAAACTACGAGCAGTACTTC
TRBJ2-3 | 16 | once | TRBV28 | TRBD2 | CASTYGLAGTTDTQYF | TGTGCCAGCACCTACGGACTAGCGGGAACCACAGATACGCAGTATTTT
TRBJ1-5 | 16 | . | TRBV5-1 | . | CASSQIRRKGNQPQHF | TGCGCCAGCAGTCAGATCCGTAGGAAGGGCAATCAGCCCCAGCATTTT
TRBJ1-3 | 15 | . | TRBV6-5 | TRBD1 | CASSLTGGGGNTIYF | TGTGCCAGCAGCCTAACAGGGGGCGGTGGAAACACCATATATTTT
TRBJ1-2 | 14 | . | TRBV18 | . | CASSPISRGNGYTF | TGTGCCAGCTCACCCATATCTCGCGGAAACGGCTACACCTTC
TRBJ2-2 | 15 | few | TRBV5-1 | TRBD1 | CASSLGTANTGELFF | TGCGCCAGCAGCTTAGGGACAGCGAACACCGGGGAGCTGTTTTTT
TRBJ2-6 | 16 | once | TRBV30 | . | CAWSVQGGTGANVLTF | TGTGCCTGGAGTGTACAGGGAGGGACTGGGGCCAACGTCCTGACTTTC
TRBJ2-3 | 17 | . | TRBV7-2 | TRBD1 | CASSPRQGTPSRHTQYF | TGTGCCAGCAGCCCACGACAGGGGACCCCATCTAGACATACGCAGTATTTT
TRBJ2-7 | 13 | . | TRBV4-3 | . | CASSQQTSYEQYF | TGCGCCAGCAGCCAACAAACTAGCTACGAGCAGTACTTC
TRBJ2-1 | 11 | . | TRBV10-3 | . | CAIRDGNEQFF | TGTGCCATCAGGGACGGGAATGAGCAGTTCTTC
TRBJ1-1 | 13 | . | TRBV29-1 | . | CSVGGEANTEAFF | TGCAGCGTGGGGGGCGAGGCGAACACTGAAGCTTTCTTT
TRBJ2-7 | 15 | . | TRBV5-6 | TRBD2 | CASSPTPREVYEQYF | TGTGCCAGCAGCCCGACCCCCCGGGAGGTCTACGAGCAGTACTTC
TRBJ2-1 | 15 | . | TRBV27 | . | CASSLQGSNYNEQFF | TGTGCCAGCAGCCTACAGGGATCAAACTACAATGAGCAGTTCTTC
TRBJ1-5 | 14 | . | TRBV15 | . | CATSREAVNQPQHF | TGTGCCACCAGCAGAGAGGCAGTGAATCAGCCCCAGCATTTT
TRBJ2-3 | 15 | . | TRBV6-5 | . | CASRPPGASTDTQYF | TGTGCCAGCAGGCCCCCGGGGGCTAGCACAGATACGCAGTATTTT
TRBJ2-7 | 14 | . | TRBV11-2 | TRBD1 | CASSRLTGKYEQYF | TGTGCCAGCAGCCGCCTGACAGGGAAATACGAGCAGTACTTC
TRBJ2-2 | 17 | . | TRBV9 | . | CASSVSHPGRSTGELFF | TGTGCCAGCAGCGTAAGCCACCCAGGGCGGAGTACCGGGGAGCTGTTTTTT
TRBJ2-4 | 15 | . | TRBV30 | . | CAWSPGPRGKNIQYF | TGTGCCTGGAGTCCAGGACCGAGGGGCAAAAACATTCAGTACTTC
TRBJ2-5 | 14 | . | TRBV5-1 | . | CASSLAASQETQYF | TGCGCCAGCAGCTTGGCAGCCTCCCAAGAGACCCAGTACTTC
TRBJ2-1 | 16 | . | TRBV5-1 | . | CASSLAGHPANNEQFF | TGCGCCAGCAGCTTGGCCGGACACCCGGCGAACAATGAGCAGTTCTTC
TRBJ1-5 | 13 | . | TRBV2 | . | CASSVGINQPQHF | TGTGCCAGCAGCGTGGGGATCAATCAGCCCCAGCATTTT
TRBJ2-1 | 20 | . | TRBV5-1 | TRBD2 | CASSSLPGLAGVTPEDEQFF | TGCGCCAGCAGCTCGTTACCGGGACTAGCGGGAGTCACGCCCGAGGATGAGCAGTTCTTC
TRBJ2-7 | 14 | . | TRBV9 | TRBD2 | CASSPTLGGYEQYF | TGTGCCAGCAGCCCTACTTTGGGGGGGTACGAGCAGTACTTC
TRBJ2-7 | 15 | . | TRBV6-1 | TRBD2 | CASRRGETSGTRQDF | TGTGCCAGCAGGAGGGGGGAGACTAGCGGGACCCGTCAGGACTTC
TRBJ2-7 | 15 | . | TRBV30 | TRBD2 | CAWSVRAGGSYEQYF | TGTGCCTGGAGTGTAAGAGCGGGAGGGTCCTACGAGCAGTACTTC
TRBJ2-5 | 14 | . | TRBV19 | TRBD1 | CASSSDRARGTQYF | TGTGCCAGTTCCTCCGACAGGGCCCGCGGGACCCAGTACTTC
TRBJ1-4 | 12 | . | TRBV25-1 | TRBD1 | CASRDRLEKLFF | TGTGCCAGCAGGGACAGGCTTGAAAAACTGTTTTTT
TRBJ2-3 | 18 | . | TRBV7-8 | TRBD2 | CASSLRTPAGGAVDTQYF | TGTGCCAGCAGCTTACGTACACCAGCGGGAGGGGCGGTCGATACGCAGTATTTT
TRBJ2-2 | 16 | . | TRBV4-3 | . | CASSQDVDKNTGELFF | TGCGCCAGCAGCCAAGATGTAGATAAGAACACCGGGGAGCTGTTTTTT
TRBJ2-7 | 18 | . | TRBV28 | TRBD2 | CASSPTGLAGRSSYEQYF | TGTGCCAGCAGTCCCACGGGACTAGCGGGCAGAAGCTCCTACGAGCAGTACTTC
TRBJ2-3 | 13 | . | TRBV30 | . | CAWSSKLTDTQYF | TGTGCCTGGAGTAGTAAGTTAACAGATACGCAGTATTTT
TRBJ2-1 | 13 | . | TRBV29-1 | TRBD2 | CSVGLLADNEQFF | TGCAGCGTCGGCCTACTAGCGGACAATGAGCAGTTCTTC
TRBJ2-7 | 14 | . | TRBV6-5 | . | CASSYSRQNYEQYF | TGTGCCAGCAGTTATTCGAGACAGAACTACGAGCAGTACTTC